This TCR beta chain was profiled in a study of PD-1 blockade in classical Hodgkin lymphoma. Germline V gene sequence: CDR1 LGHNA, CDR2 YSLEER. The CDR3 has 15 residues. Trimming left V 5 bases short and J 1 base short, with 12 bases between. The data were produced by immunoSEQ multiplex PCR, yet TCRdb's version contains in-frame clones alone and is incomplete. This sample yields more than 95,000 clones, of which around 90% are seen a single time; roughly 20% belongs to the top ten. On this clone itself: No antigen is known for it.

Study results and limitations: Repertoire differences lack defined causes, possibly disease activity or prior therapy. Complete responders' diversity at baseline resembled that of newly diagnosed patients.

Time point in this sample: cycle 4 day 1 (C4D1), after less than seven weeks of nivolumab. Each patient experienced a relapse that followed autologous stem cell transplantation, and brentuximab vedotin exposure varied. Best overall response was complete response, partial response or progressive disease in these relapsed/refractory classical Hodgkin lymphoma patients. This receptor was obtained from a human donor with classical Hodgkin lymphoma. This rearrangement joins TRBV4-3 to TRBJ1-5; the D gene is possibly TRBD1 (5 bases). Sequencing used peripheral blood mononuclear cells (PBMCs), obtained before the fourth cycle of nivolumab. The DNA for the CDR3 is TGCGCCAGCAGCTTCACGCGGGGCAGCAATCAGCCCCAGCATTTT. Encoded protein: CASSFTRGSNQPQHF.